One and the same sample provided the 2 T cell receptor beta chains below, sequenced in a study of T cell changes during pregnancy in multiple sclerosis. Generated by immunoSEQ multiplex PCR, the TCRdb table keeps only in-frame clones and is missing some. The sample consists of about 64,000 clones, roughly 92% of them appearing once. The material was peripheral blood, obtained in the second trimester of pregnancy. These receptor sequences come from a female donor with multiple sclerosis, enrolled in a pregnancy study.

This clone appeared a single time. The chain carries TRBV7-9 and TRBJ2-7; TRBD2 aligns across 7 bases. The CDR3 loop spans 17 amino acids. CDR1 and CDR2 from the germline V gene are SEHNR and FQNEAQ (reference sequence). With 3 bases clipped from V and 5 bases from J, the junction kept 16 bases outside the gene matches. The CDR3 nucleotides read TGTGCCAGCAGCTTGGGTGGCGGACGCCTAGGGAGGGACGAGCAGTACTTC. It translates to CASSLGGGRLGRDEQYF. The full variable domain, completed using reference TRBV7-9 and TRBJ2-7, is DTGVSQNPRHKITKRGQNVTFRCDPISEHNRLYWYRQTLGQGPEFLTYFQNEAQLEKSRLLSDRFSAERPKGSFSTLEIQRTEQGDSAMYLCASSLGGGRLGRDEQYFGPGTRLTVT.

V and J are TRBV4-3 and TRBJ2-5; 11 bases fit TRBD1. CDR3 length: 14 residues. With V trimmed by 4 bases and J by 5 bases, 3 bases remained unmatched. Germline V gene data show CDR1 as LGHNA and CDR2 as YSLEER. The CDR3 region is CASSPDRGRETQYF. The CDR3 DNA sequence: TGCGCCAGCAGCCCGGACAGGGGGCGGGAGACCCAGTACTTC.